These 10 T cell receptor beta chains originate from one sample sequenced in a study of molecular identifiers for immune sequencing clone quantification. TCRdb recomputed calls from the PCR reads with MiXCR, one row per CDR3 protein. The sample consists of some 680,000 distinct CDR3 sequences, 25% of them appearing once. The sequenced material came from naive CD8+ T cells from blood, with Jurkat cell RNA spiked in. Indicated subset: FACS-sorted CD8+CD4-CCR7+CD45RA+ naive T cells. The receptors were gathered from a human donor in good health. Some libraries in this study had Jurkat cell RNA spiked in.

The chain combines TRBV19 with TRBJ2-2; the D is unclear. CDR3 length equals 15 residues. Germline V gene sequence: CDR1 LNHDA, CDR2 SQIVND (reference sequence). With 0 bases removed from V and 7 bases from J, the gap between germline ends came to 12 bases. In DNA form, the CDR3 reads TGTGCCAGTAGTATAGAAAGTATTTTTATCGGGGAGCTGTTTTTT. This sequence encodes CASSIESIFIGELFF.

Only a few counts were recorded for this clonotype. V is TRBV7-9 and J is TRBJ2-2; 7 bases map to TRBD2. The CDR3 spans 15 residues. The V segment lost 2 bases and the J segment 4 bases; nucleotides outside the gene matches: 4. The germline gives CDR1 SEHNR, CDR2 FQNEAQ (reference sequence). The CDR3 spells CASSLSSGRTGELFF. The CDR3 DNA reads TGTGCCAGCAGCTTAAGTAGCGGGCGCACCGGGGAGCTGTTTTTT. Using reference TRBV7-9 and TRBJ2-2 for the parts outside the CDR3, the full variable domain is DTGVSQNPRHKITKRGQNVTFRCDPISEHNRLYWYRQTLGQGPEFLTYFQNEAQLEKSRLLSDRFSAERPKGSFSTLEIQRTEQGDSAMYLCASSLSSGRTGELFFGEGSRLTVL.

The rearrangement links TRBV13 to TRBJ2-4; D possibly corresponds to TRBD2 (5 bases). V lost 5 bases, J lost 2 bases, and 16 bases lay in between. CDR1 is PRHDT, CDR2 FYEKMQ, per germline (reference sequence). The CDR3 runs to 16 residues. This chain's CDR3 is CASSLQIRRSKNIQYF. CDR3 nucleotides: TGTGCCAGCAGCCTCCAAATTAGGAGGTCCAAAAACATTCAGTACTTC. Full variable domain (rest looked up from reference TRBV13 and TRBJ2-4): AAGVIQSPRHLIKEKRETATLKCYPIPRHDTVYWYQQGPGQDPQFLISFYEKMQSDKGSIPDRFSAQQFSDYHSELNMSSLELGDSALYFCASSLQIRRSKNIQYFGAGTRLSVL.

Worth noting for this clonotype: The junction does not match germline at one end; this may be a read error. The J gene is TRBJ2-2, the V gene TRBV7-7; TRBD1 matches at 10 bases. This CDR3 is built from 15 residues. Germline V gives CDR1 SSHAT, CDR2 FNYEAQ (reference sequence). Here the CDR3 reads CASSLRQGAGGELFF. The CDR3 DNA reads as TGTGCTAGCAGCCTCCGACAGGGGGCCGGCGGGGAGCTGTTTTTT.

This clonotype was recorded at least ten times. The chain employs TRBV28 and TRBJ2-5; the D is unclear. This CDR3 has 14 residues. V lost 6 bases and J lost 5, with 16 bases in between. Germline V gives CDR1 MDHEN, CDR2 SYDVKM. For the CDR3, the DNA is TGTGCCAGCAGCCGCGTTGGGGTCTTGGAGACCCAGTACTTC. Translating it yields CASSRVGVLETQYF.

The V gene is TRBV30, the J gene TRBJ1-1; D unresolved. The length of the CDR3 is 14 residues. The germline V and J ends were trimmed by 0 bases and 5 bases, with 13 bases remaining between them. CDR1 and CDR2 (germline): GTSNPN, SVGIG (reference sequence). This CDR3 is CAWSVGPRGTEAFF. CDR3 sequence (DNA): TGTGCCTGGAGTGTTGGGCCCCGAGGGACTGAAGCTTTCTTT. The whole variable domain, remainder taken from reference TRBV30 and TRBJ1-1, is SQTIHQWPATLVQPVGSPLSLECTVEGTSNPNLYWYRQAAGRGLQLLFYSVGIGQISSEVPQNLSASRPQDRQFILSSKKLLLSDSGFYLCAWSVGPRGTEAFFGQGTRLTVV.

This clonotype came up many times. The V call is TRBV7-6, the J call TRBJ2-3; tentatively, D is TRBD2 (5 bases). The CDR3 contains 14 residues. Looked up from germline, CDR1 is SGHVS and CDR2 is FNYEAQ. V shed 4 bases and J shed 1 base, with 9 bases lying between them. CDR3 sequence: CASSSIGGTDTQYF. As DNA, the CDR3 is TGTGCCAGCAGCTCCATCGGGGGCACAGATACGCAGTATTTT.

This sequence joins TRBV23-1 and TRBJ1-5; D gene ambiguous. TRBV23-1 is recorded as an ORF, its role being uncertain. The CDR3 loop spans 18 amino acids. Trimming shortened V by 2 bases and J by 0 bases, and 17 bases separated the two germline ends. CDR3 DNA sequence: TGCGCCAGCAGTCAAGTCCTTTCCCGCGACGGTAGCAATCAGCCCCAGCATTTT. Its protein is CASSQVLSRDGSNQPQHF.

This clonotype appeared many times. The chain uses TRBV6-5 and TRBJ2-6, with 9 positions matching TRBD1. Trimming took 5 bases from V and 1 from J; bases not matched to a gene: 9. CDR1 MNHEY and CDR2 SVGAGI come from the germline V gene. There are 18 residues in the CDR3. CDR3 DNA sequence: TGTGCCAGCAGTACCCCCGGGACAGGGAGGTCTGGGGCCAACGTCCTGACTTTC. This sequence encodes CASSTPGTGRSGANVLTF.

For this clonotype: The junction does not match germline at one end; this may be a read error. The V and J genes are TRBV6-1 and TRBJ2-4; 8 bases fit TRBD2. Germline V gene lookup returns CDR1 MNHNS and CDR2 SASEGT. This CDR3 spans 15 amino acids. The CDR3 is CASSGQLADRDIQHF. The CDR3 region has the DNA TGTGCCAGCAGTGGGCAACTAGCGGATAGGGACATTCAGCACTTC.